Listed below are T cell receptor beta chains from one sample, sequenced in a study of cytomegalovirus exposure and HLA in healthy donors. Here immunoSEQ multiplex PCR was the method, and the copy in TCRdb shows in-frame clones only, minus some. The sample has over 150,000 clones, roughly 96% seen once. The specimen sequenced was PBMCs. Every receptor here comes from a woman between 18 and 29 years old in good health and CMV-seronegative. CDR3s include the opening cysteine and the closing phenylalanine or tryptophan. A D gene is named only where the DNA matches it firmly. Some rows have no size entry. The others give once, few or many, or a class for an expanded clone.

v_gene: TRBV5-1
abundance: NA
j_gene: TRBJ2-2
d_gene: TRBD1
CDR3nt: TGCGCCAGCAGCTTGGAGGCAGGGGGCACCGGGGAGCTGTTTTTT
CDR3aa: CASSLEAGGTGELFF

v_gene: TRBV7-2
abundance: NA
j_gene: TRBJ2-7
d_gene: TRBD1
CDR3nt: TGTGCCAGCAGCAGGGACAGGGGCTACGAGCAGTACTTC
CDR3aa: CASSRDRGYEQYF

v_gene: TRBV2
abundance: NA
j_gene: TRBJ1-2
d_gene: TRBD1
CDR3nt: TGTGCCAGCAGCCTCCGGGACAGGGATTCCCGATCCCGCGGCTACACCTTC
CDR3aa: CASSLRDRDSRSRGYTF

v_gene: TRBV2
abundance: once
j_gene: TRBJ2-7
d_gene: NA
CDR3nt: TGTGCCAGCAGGAGGAGCTCCTACGAGCAGTACTTC
CDR3aa: CASRRSSYEQYF

v_gene: TRBV29-1
abundance: NA
j_gene: TRBJ1-1
d_gene: NA
CDR3nt: TGCAGCGTTCATACCAACCAGGGGAACACTGAAGCTTTCTTT
CDR3aa: CSVHTNQGNTEAFF

v_gene: TRBV4-2
abundance: once
j_gene: TRBJ1-1
d_gene: NA
CDR3nt: TGTGCCAGCAGCCAAGCGGGGGCTGAAGCTTTCTTT
CDR3aa: CASSQAGAEAFF

v_gene: TRBV9
abundance: NA
j_gene: TRBJ1-2
d_gene: NA
CDR3nt: TGTGCCAGCAGCGTAGGCCAGGGCTATGGCTACACCTTC
CDR3aa: CASSVGQGYGYTF

v_gene: TRBV6-6
abundance: NA
j_gene: TRBJ1-5
d_gene: TRBD1
CDR3nt: TGTGCCAGCACGGGTAGCGGACAGGGGGGTAATCAGCCCCAGCATTTT
CDR3aa: CASTGSGQGGNQPQHF

v_gene: TRBV5-8
abundance: NA
j_gene: TRBJ2-2
d_gene: NA
CDR3nt: TGTGCCAGCAGCTTTAGTCGGCTTGTCGGCGGCGGGGAGCTGTTTTTT
CDR3aa: CASSFSRLVGGGELFF

v_gene: TRBV18
abundance: NA
j_gene: TRBJ1-2
d_gene: NA
CDR3nt: TGTGCCAGCTCACAGACAGCTAACTATGGCTACACCTTC
CDR3aa: CASSQTANYGYTF

v_gene: TRBV7-9
abundance: NA
j_gene: TRBJ1-4
d_gene: TRBD1
CDR3nt: TGTGCCAGCAGCCTCCGGAGAGACAGGGGGGGAGAAAAACTGTTTTTT
CDR3aa: CASSLRRDRGGEKLFF

v_gene: TRBV28
abundance: NA
j_gene: TRBJ1-1
d_gene: NA
CDR3nt: TGTGCCAGCAGTAGGGGGGGGCAAGACACTGAAGCTTTCTTT
CDR3aa: CASSRGGQDTEAFF

v_gene: TRBV5-6
abundance: NA
j_gene: TRBJ1-5
d_gene: TRBD1
CDR3nt: TGTGCCAGCAGCTTGTACAGGGGGCCCAATCAGCCCCAGCATTTT
CDR3aa: CASSLYRGPNQPQHF

v_gene: TRBV6-5
abundance: NA
j_gene: TRBJ1-2
d_gene: TRBD1
CDR3nt: TGTGCCAGCAGTTACAGAGACAGGGGAAACTATGGCTACACCTTC
CDR3aa: CASSYRDRGNYGYTF

v_gene: TRBV4-3
abundance: NA
j_gene: TRBJ2-3
d_gene: TRBD1
CDR3nt: TGCGCCAGCAGCCAGACAGGGGGCGCGTCGACAGATACGCAGTATTTT
CDR3aa: CASSQTGGASTDTQYF

v_gene: TRBV7-8
abundance: NA
j_gene: TRBJ2-2
d_gene: TRBD2
CDR3nt: TGTGCCATTCCGGACGAGCGGGGGGGCACCGGGGAGCTGTTTTTT
CDR3aa: CAIPDERGGTGELFF

v_gene: TRBV4-3
abundance: NA
j_gene: TRBJ2-1
d_gene: TRBD2
CDR3nt: TGCGCCAGCAGCCAACGGCTAGCGGGGGGGAACCCCTCCTACAATGAGCAGTTCTTC
CDR3aa: CASSQRLAGGNPSYNEQFF

v_gene: TRBV7-2
abundance: NA
j_gene: TRBJ1-5
d_gene: NA
CDR3nt: TGTGCCAGCAGCACCCGGGACACCAATCAGCCCCAGCATTTT
CDR3aa: CASSTRDTNQPQHF

v_gene: TRBV11-2
abundance: NA
j_gene: TRBJ2-5
d_gene: TRBD1
CDR3nt: TGTGCCAGCAGCTTCTGGGCAGGGGGTCAAGAGACCCAGTACTTC
CDR3aa: CASSFWAGGQETQYF

v_gene: TRBV6-1
abundance: NA
j_gene: TRBJ2-1
d_gene: TRBD2
CDR3nt: TGTGCCAGCAGGGAGCGGGGGCCGCGGGATGAGCAGTTCTTC
CDR3aa: CASRERGPRDEQFF

v_gene: TRBV4-3
abundance: NA
j_gene: TRBJ1-2
d_gene: NA
CDR3nt: TGCGCCAGCAGCCAAGATGGGGGGGCAGTCCTGTACTATGGCTACACCTTC
CDR3aa: CASSQDGGAVLYYGYTF

v_gene: TRBV7-6
abundance: NA
j_gene: TRBJ2-7
d_gene: TRBD2
CDR3nt: TGTGCCAGCAGCATTAGGACTAGCGGGGGGGCCTACGAGCAGTACTTC
CDR3aa: CASSIRTSGGAYEQYF

v_gene: TRBV9
abundance: NA
j_gene: TRBJ2-1
d_gene: TRBD2
CDR3nt: TGTGCCAGCAGCGTAGGGAGCGGGGGGGCCGGGCCAGACAATGAGCAGTTCTTC
CDR3aa: CASSVGSGGAGPDNEQFF

v_gene: TRBV28
abundance: NA
j_gene: TRBJ1-5
d_gene: NA
CDR3nt: TGTGCCAGCAACGACAGCAAAGATCAGCCCCAGCATTTT
CDR3aa: CASNDSKDQPQHF

v_gene: TRBV9
abundance: NA
j_gene: TRBJ2-4
d_gene: TRBD2
CDR3nt: TGTGCCAGCAGCGAGCGGGACGGGGTTGCCAAAAACATTCAGTACTTC
CDR3aa: CASSERDGVAKNIQYF

v_gene: TRBV19
abundance: NA
j_gene: TRBJ2-2
d_gene: NA
CDR3nt: TGTGCCAGTAGTGGAGGAGCCGGGGAGCTGTTTTTT
CDR3aa: CASSGGAGELFF

v_gene: TRBV5-5
abundance: NA
j_gene: TRBJ1-2
d_gene: NA
CDR3nt: TGTGCCAGCAGCTTGTACGACAGACCAAACTATGGCTACACCTTC
CDR3aa: CASSLYDRPNYGYTF

v_gene: TRBV2
abundance: NA
j_gene: TRBJ2-7
d_gene: TRBD1
CDR3nt: TGTGCCAGCAGTGCCCTTGCCCGGACAGGGAGGTCCTACGAGCAGTACTTC
CDR3aa: CASSALARTGRSYEQYF

v_gene: TRBV7-3
abundance: NA
j_gene: TRBJ2-3
d_gene: NA
CDR3nt: TGTGCCAGCACTCCCCGGGGTGGGGACACAGATACGCAGTATTTT
CDR3aa: CASTPRGGDTDTQYF

v_gene: TRBV7-9
abundance: once
j_gene: TRBJ1-4
d_gene: NA
CDR3nt: TGTGCCAGTACAGGGCTGACTAATGAAAAACTGTTTTTT
CDR3aa: CASTGLTNEKLFF

v_gene: TRBV7-3
abundance: NA
j_gene: TRBJ2-1
d_gene: TRBD2
CDR3nt: TGTGCCAGCAGCTTTACCGGGACTAGCGGAGTCCGAGCGCCCTACAATGAGCAGTTCTTC
CDR3aa: CASSFTGTSGVRAPYNEQFF

v_gene: TRBV5-1
abundance: NA
j_gene: TRBJ2-7
d_gene: NA
CDR3nt: TGCGCCAGCAGGATAGGGGGTTACGACACCTACGAGCAGTACTTC
CDR3aa: CASRIGGYDTYEQYF

v_gene: TRBV9
abundance: NA
j_gene: TRBJ2-2
d_gene: TRBD1
CDR3nt: TGTGCCAGCAGCCGGGACAGTTTAATCGGGGAGCTGTTTTTT
CDR3aa: CASSRDSLIGELFF

v_gene: TRBV7-2
abundance: NA
j_gene: TRBJ2-3
d_gene: TRBD2
CDR3nt: TGTGCCAGCAGCTTTCGACTAGCGGGGTCCGGGGATACGCAGTATTTT
CDR3aa: CASSFRLAGSGDTQYF

v_gene: TRBV2
abundance: NA
j_gene: TRBJ1-2
d_gene: TRBD1
CDR3nt: TGTGCCAGCACTCGACAGGGTAAAGACTATGGCTACACCTTC
CDR3aa: CASTRQGKDYGYTF

v_gene: TRBV4-3
abundance: NA
j_gene: TRBJ2-7
d_gene: TRBD1
CDR3nt: TGCGCCAGCAGCCAAAGACAGGGGACCTACGAGCAGTACTTC
CDR3aa: CASSQRQGTYEQYF

v_gene: TRBV4-1
abundance: NA
j_gene: TRBJ1-2
d_gene: TRBD1
CDR3nt: TGCGCCAGCAGCCAGCCGGGACAGGGTTATGGCTACACCTTC
CDR3aa: CASSQPGQGYGYTF

v_gene: TRBV27
abundance: NA
j_gene: TRBJ1-6
d_gene: NA
CDR3nt: TGTGCCAGCAGTTTCGGTGGGGCAGCCACTCTCCACTTT
CDR3aa: CASSFGGAATLHF

v_gene: TRBV7-9
abundance: NA
j_gene: TRBJ2-1
d_gene: NA
CDR3nt: TGTGCCCAGGATTCGGGAGCTACTGAGCAGTTCTTC
CDR3aa: CAQDSGATEQFF

v_gene: TRBV15
abundance: NA
j_gene: TRBJ1-4
d_gene: NA
CDR3nt: TGTGCCACCAGCAGAGGACCCCAGGGTGAAGGTGAAAAACTGTTTTTT
CDR3aa: CATSRGPQGEGEKLFF

v_gene: TRBV5-6
abundance: NA
j_gene: TRBJ2-7
d_gene: TRBD2
CDR3nt: TGTGCCAGCAGCTTGGTGGGGGGGAGTATAGAATACGAGCAGTACTTC
CDR3aa: CASSLVGGSIEYEQYF

v_gene: TRBV6-5
abundance: NA
j_gene: TRBJ2-7
d_gene: NA
CDR3nt: TGTGCCAGCAGCCATCTGGACACGGGCGAGCAGTACTTC
CDR3aa: CASSHLDTGEQYF

v_gene: TRBV6-5
abundance: NA
j_gene: TRBJ2-1
d_gene: TRBD1
CDR3nt: TGTGCCAGCAGCCGCGACAGGGCCAACTACAATGAGCAGTTCTTC
CDR3aa: CASSRDRANYNEQFF

v_gene: TRBV2
abundance: NA
j_gene: TRBJ1-2
d_gene: NA
CDR3nt: TGTGCCAGCGGGGACACCGCCTATGGCTACACCTTC
CDR3aa: CASGDTAYGYTF

v_gene: TRBV6-1
abundance: NA
j_gene: TRBJ1-1
d_gene: TRBD1
CDR3nt: TGTGCCAGCAGTCAGGGGGTGAACACTGAAGCTTTCTTT
CDR3aa: CASSQGVNTEAFF

v_gene: TRBV5-1
abundance: NA
j_gene: TRBJ2-7
d_gene: NA
CDR3nt: TGCGCCAGCAGCCCCGGACCTGGGCGGGGATACGAGCAGTACTTC
CDR3aa: CASSPGPGRGYEQYF

v_gene: TRBV30
abundance: NA
j_gene: TRBJ2-7
d_gene: TRBD1
CDR3nt: TGTGCCTGGACCCGACAGGGTGGTCTTTTAGAGCAGTACTTC
CDR3aa: CAWTRQGGLLEQYF

v_gene: TRBV30
abundance: NA
j_gene: TRBJ1-4
d_gene: NA
CDR3nt: TGTGCCTGGAGAAGGGAGGGGCAACTGTTTTTT
CDR3aa: CAWRREGQLFF

v_gene: TRBV4-1
abundance: NA
j_gene: TRBJ1-2
d_gene: TRBD1
CDR3nt: TGCGCCAGCAGCCAAGACATTTGGGGACAGGGTACCGGCTACACCTTC
CDR3aa: CASSQDIWGQGTGYTF

v_gene: TRBV27
abundance: NA
j_gene: TRBJ2-5
d_gene: NA
CDR3nt: TGTGCCAGCAGTTTAGAAGTAGCGGCGGAGACCCAGTACTTC
CDR3aa: CASSLEVAAETQYF

v_gene: TRBV6-4
abundance: NA
j_gene: TRBJ2-2
d_gene: NA
CDR3nt: TGTGCCAGCAGTGCTTCGGACTCGTCCGGGGAGCTGTTTTTT
CDR3aa: CASSASDSSGELFF

v_gene: TRBV11-2
abundance: NA
j_gene: TRBJ2-2
d_gene: NA
CDR3nt: TGTGCCAGCAGCCGAAATAACCAGGGAACCGGGGAGCTGTTTTTT
CDR3aa: CASSRNNQGTGELFF

v_gene: TRBV27
abundance: once
j_gene: TRBJ2-3
d_gene: NA
CDR3nt: TGTGCCAGCAGTTTCGAGGGATCAGATACGCAGTATTTT
CDR3aa: CASSFEGSDTQYF

v_gene: TRBV30
abundance: NA
j_gene: TRBJ1-2
d_gene: NA
CDR3nt: TGTGCCTGGGTCGCTCAGGGCAACTATGGCTACACCTTC
CDR3aa: CAWVAQGNYGYTF

v_gene: TRBV4-3
abundance: once
j_gene: TRBJ2-3
d_gene: TRBD2
CDR3nt: TGCGCCAGCAGCCAAGAGCGGGGGAGGACAGATACGCAGTATTTT
CDR3aa: CASSQERGRTDTQYF

v_gene: TRBV15
abundance: NA
j_gene: TRBJ1-2
d_gene: NA
CDR3nt: TGTGCCACCAGCAGAGATATAGCGGTCGACTATGGCTACACCTTC
CDR3aa: CATSRDIAVDYGYTF